This T cell receptor (beta chain) was recovered during a study of blood T cell repertoires in COVID-19. On the study more broadly: Acute-phase and convalescent COVID-19 samples originated in the United States, Italy and Spain. Sources were T cells, B-cell-depleted T cells, or PBMCs; the material itself was cDNA or gDNA.

This table comes from immunoSEQ multiplex PCR, and its TCRdb copy is limited to in-frame clones, with some not included. There are about 14,000 clones in the sample; about 90% occur only once, and around 20% lies in the top ten. The clonotype originates from a human donor with active COVID-19. The donor label of this sample is uncertain. Sample: peripheral blood.

The CDR3 sequence is CASSTTLAGGPDTQYF. The CDR3 bases are TGTGCCAGCAGCACGACTTTAGCGGGGGGGCCGGATACGCAGTATTTT. The V call is TRBV9, the J call TRBJ2-3, with 11 bases aligning to TRBD2. Germline assignment: CDR1 SGDLS and CDR2 YYNGEE. V shed 4 bases, J shed 6 bases, and the junction held 10 bases outside the gene matches. The CDR3 loop spans 16 amino acids.